These T cell receptor beta chains were read from a single sample in a study of early T cells in non-severe SARS-CoV-2 infection. TCRdb passed the 5' RACE reads through MiXCR, listing each CDR3 protein once. Found here are 69,000 or so distinct CDR3 sequences, about 10% of them singletons; the top ten hold less than 6.5%. Specimen: whole blood. These receptors originate from an adult who was a healthcare worker with PCR-confirmed SARS-CoV-2 infection or an uninfected control (not recorded which). The CDR3 runs from the conserved cysteine through the conserved F or W. Fields, in order: J gene, clone size, V gene, D gene, CDR3 protein, CDR3 DNA. The D gene is left open where the match is weak. Not every row has a clone size; where given, it reads once, few, many or a size class.

j_call: TRBJ1-4
clone_size: many
v_call: TRBV11-2
d_call: .
cdr3_aa: CASSLGDSLDPTNEKLFF
cdr3_nt: TGTGCCAGCAGCTTAGGGGACTCATTAGATCCAACTAATGAAAAACTGTTTTTT

j_call: TRBJ1-1
clone_size: many
v_call: TRBV30
d_call: .
cdr3_aa: CAWSVPVNTEAFF
cdr3_nt: TGTGCCTGGAGTGTCCCGGTGAACACTGAAGCTTTCTTT

j_call: TRBJ1-6
clone_size: .
v_call: TRBV27
d_call: .
cdr3_aa: CASTKPGLPLHF
cdr3_nt: TGTGCCAGCACTAAACCAGGATTACCCCTCCACTTT

j_call: TRBJ2-7
clone_size: .
v_call: TRBV11-2
d_call: .
cdr3_aa: CASSLYSGPNEQYF
cdr3_nt: TGTGCCAGCAGCTTATACTCCGGGCCCAACGAGCAGTACTTC

j_call: TRBJ1-1
clone_size: few
v_call: TRBV5-6
d_call: TRBD1
cdr3_aa: CASSPGQGEIEAFF
cdr3_nt: TGTGCCAGCAGCCCTGGACAGGGGGAAATTGAAGCTTTCTTT

j_call: TRBJ2-4
clone_size: many
v_call: TRBV6-2/TRBV6-3
d_call: .
cdr3_aa: CASSPSRALIQYF
cdr3_nt: TGTGCCAGCAGCCCTTCTAGAGCCCTCATTCAGTACTTC

j_call: TRBJ2-1
clone_size: few
v_call: TRBV5-6
d_call: .
cdr3_aa: CASSLPGHGIRDEQFF
cdr3_nt: TGTGCCAGCAGCTTACCGGGACATGGGATACGGGATGAGCAGTTCTTC

j_call: TRBJ2-1
clone_size: few
v_call: TRBV7-2
d_call: TRBD1
cdr3_aa: CASTPTGSYNEQFF
cdr3_nt: TGTGCCAGCACCCCGACAGGGTCCTACAATGAGCAGTTCTTC

j_call: TRBJ1-1
clone_size: few
v_call: TRBV20-1
d_call: .
cdr3_aa: CSSHVNTEAFF
cdr3_nt: TGCAGTTCACATGTGAACACTGAAGCTTTCTTT

j_call: TRBJ2-1
clone_size: many
v_call: TRBV12-5
d_call: TRBD2
cdr3_aa: CASGHGAGPNEQFF
cdr3_nt: TGTGCTAGTGGTCACGGAGCGGGGCCGAATGAGCAGTTCTTC

j_call: TRBJ1-1
clone_size: few
v_call: TRBV6-2/TRBV6-3
d_call: .
cdr3_aa: CASSGHQNTEAFF
cdr3_nt: TGTGCCAGCAGTGGACACCAGAACACTGAAGCTTTCTTT